One sample yielded the 25 T cell receptor beta chains listed below, sequenced in a study of cytomegalovirus exposure and HLA in healthy donors. Use of 60 Vbeta and 13 Jbeta primers characterized the PCR. TCRdb's copy holds only in-frame clones and misses some; the assay was immunoSEQ multiplex PCR. Here the sample spans 100,000 to 130,000 clones, over 70% being singletons. Material for sequencing was PBMCs. These receptors originate from a man aged 25 to 40 in good health and CMV-seronegative.

This clone appeared a single time. The genes are TRBV19 and TRBJ1-2, with TRBD1 as a possible D gene (5 bases). The CDR3 runs to 13 residues. Per germline, CDR1 LNHDA and CDR2 SQIVND (reference sequence). Trimming cost V 5 bases and J 3 bases, with 10 bases left between them. As DNA, the CDR3 is TGTGCCAGTAGTCCCACAGGAGACTATGGCTACACCTTC. The encoded protein is CASSPTGDYGYTF.

This rearrangement joins TRBV11-2 to TRBJ1-3; D ambiguous. The length of the CDR3 is 14 residues. Per the germline V gene, CDR1 is SGHAT and CDR2 is FQNNGV. With 0 bases removed from V and 12 bases from J, the gap between germline ends came to 15 bases. The CDR3, as DNA: TGTGCCAGCAGCTTAGAGGGCAGGCAGGCGGGCATATATTTT. Protein sequence: CASSLEGRQAGIYF. Full variable domain (remainder filled in from reference TRBV11-2 and TRBJ1-3): EAGVAQSPRYKIIEKRQSVAFWCNPISGHATLYWYQQILGQGPKLLIQFQNNGVVDDSQLPKDRFSAERLKGVDSTLKIQPAKLEDSAVYLCASSLEGRQAGIYFGEGSWLTVV.

This chain uses TRBV4-1 with TRBJ2-4, with D hard to call. The CDR3 is 13 amino acids. Germline CDR1 reads MGHRA; CDR2 reads YSYEKL. Trimming stripped 0 bases from V and 12 bases from J, with 12 bases between. The chain's CDR3 is CASSQDGPSSQYF. In nucleotides, the CDR3 is TGCGCCAGCAGCCAAGATGGGCCAAGTTCTCAGTACTTC.

This clone was observed a few times. V is TRBV2 and J is TRBJ1-5, with D unresolved. The CDR3 has 11 residues. Germline CDR1 SNHLY, CDR2 FYNNEI. The V gene lost 8 bases and the J gene lost 5 bases, with 7 bases spanning the gap. CDR3 nucleotides: TGTGCCAGCTCCCGGGATCAGCCCCAGCATTTT. As protein: CASSRDQPQHF.

V usage is TRBV28 and J usage is TRBJ1-1; tentative D call: TRBD1 (6 bases). CDR1 is MDHEN, CDR2 SYDVKM, per germline. The CDR3 extends over 13 amino acids. Between the trimmed V and J ends, which lost 6 bases and 5 bases, there was a span of 13 bases. The CDR3 reads CASRQGDWTEAFF. The CDR3 region has the DNA TGTGCCAGCAGACAGGGAGATTGGACTGAAGCTTTCTTT.

V gene TRBV18 combines with J gene TRBJ2-7; 7 bases fit TRBD1. The CDR3 is 16 residues long. The V segment lost 5 bases and the J segment 0 bases; nucleotides outside the gene matches: 10. Germline values: CDR1 KGHSH, CDR2 LQKENI. The CDR3: CASSVTPGQPSYEQYF. For the CDR3, the DNA is TGTGCCAGCTCAGTCACTCCGGGACAGCCCTCCTACGAGCAGTACTTC.

This chain joins TRBV7-9 and TRBJ1-6; TRBD1 aligns across 9 bases. CDR3 length: 17 residues. CDR1 is SEHNR and CDR2 is FQNEAQ in the germline V gene (reference sequence). With 4 bases clipped from V and 10 bases from J, the junction kept 14 bases outside the gene matches. The CDR3 reads CASSSRDRELSGSPLHF. DNA of the CDR3: TGTGCCAGCAGCTCCCGGGACAGGGAACTTTCAGGGTCACCCCTCCACTTT.

This chain uses TRBV7-2 with TRBJ1-1, with 7 nucleotides matching TRBD1. The CDR3 loop spans 14 amino acids. The V gene end was trimmed by 3 bases and the J gene end by 1 base; junction bases not matched to a gene: 2. Germline loops: CDR1 SGHTA, CDR2 FQGNSA. CDR3 in DNA: TGTGCCAGCAGCTTTACAGGGGCGAACACTGAAGCTTTCTTT. Its protein is CASSFTGANTEAFF.

The gene calls are TRBV7-8 and TRBJ2-7; a weak D match, TRBD1 (6 bases). The CDR3 consists of 14 residues. Per germline, CDR1 SGHVS and CDR2 FQNEAQ. V dropped 5 bases and J dropped 0 bases, with 11 bases sitting between them. The chain's CDR3 is CASSASQGSYEQYF. In DNA, the CDR3 is TGTGCCAGCAGCGCGTCACAGGGCTCCTACGAGCAGTACTTC.

The CDR3 DNA sequence: TGTGCCAGCAGCACGGACAGGCGGTACTACGAGCAGTACTTC. Residues: CASSTDRRYYEQYF. The rearrangement uses TRBV11-2 and TRBJ2-7, with 7 positions matching TRBD1. Trimming removed 5 bases from V and 3 bases from J; junction bases left unmatched: 7. Germline CDR1 is SGHAT and CDR2 is FQNNGV. CDR3 length: 14 residues.

This clone showed up just a few times. The chain employs TRBV7-6 and TRBJ1-4; the match to TRBD1 covers 7 bases. The CDR3 runs 14 residues. Germline CDR1 is SGHVS and CDR2 is FNYEAQ. The ends lost 5 bases at V and 7 bases at J; junction bases unmatched: 7. The CDR3 spells CASSPDREPEKLFF. The CDR3 DNA is TGTGCCAGCAGCCCCGACAGGGAACCTGAAAAACTGTTTTTT. The full variable domain, in which reference TRBV7-6 and TRBJ1-4 provide the parts outside the CDR3, is GAGVSQSPRYKVTKRGQDVALRCDPISGHVSLYWYRQALGQGPEFLTYFNYEAQQDKSGLPNDRFSAERPEGSISTLTIQRTEQRDSAMYRCASSPDREPEKLFFGSGTQLSVL.

V gene TRBV6-5 combines with J gene TRBJ2-1; 11 bases are shared with TRBD1. V was pared by 5 bases and J by 6 bases, with 3 bases of the junction left unmatched. The CDR3 is 14 residues long. The germline V gene has CDR1 MNHEY and CDR2 SVGAGI. CDR3 sequence (DNA): TGTGCCAGCAGTCCCGGGACAGGGGGCAATGAGCAGTTCTTC. Its protein is CASSPGTGGNEQFF.

The chain combines TRBV19 with TRBJ1-4; the match to TRBD1 covers 10 bases. Trimming took 6 bases from V and 0 from J; bases not matched to a gene: 4. CDR1 LNHDA and CDR2 SQIVND come from the germline V gene (reference sequence). The CDR3 contains 16 residues. The CDR3 nucleotides are TGTGCCAGTAGCAGGGACAGGGGCACAACTAATGAAAAACTGTTTTTT. It encodes CASSRDRGTTNEKLFF.

This chain links TRBV7-9 with TRBJ2-2; D ambiguous. Trimming removed 5 bases from V and 1 base from J, with 5 bases in between. Germline V gene data show CDR1 as SEHNR and CDR2 as FQNEAQ (reference sequence). This CDR3 region has 13 residues. The CDR3, as DNA: TGTGCCAGCAGCGTGCGGAACACCGGGGAGCTGTTTTTT. Translation: CASSVRNTGELFF.

This sequence joins TRBV9 and TRBJ1-4; TRBD1 might be the D (5 bases). The CDR3 contains 13 residues. V was clipped by 2 bases and J by 6 bases, with 8 bases between them. Germline V gives CDR1 SGDLS, CDR2 YYNGEE. The CDR3 bases are TGTGCCAGCAGCGTGGGGGGGGATGAAAAACTGTTTTTT. The encoded protein is CASSVGGDEKLFF. The whole variable domain, remainder taken from reference TRBV9 and TRBJ1-4, is DSGVTQTPKHLITATGQRVTLRCSPRSGDLSVYWYQQSLDQGLQFLIQYYNGEERAKGNILERFSAQQFPDLHSELNLSSLELGDSALYFCASSVGGDEKLFFGSGTQLSVL.

This clone was counted at least ten times. This chain uses TRBV18 with TRBJ1-4; the D is unclear. V shed 4 bases and J shed 3 bases, with 12 bases lying between them. The CDR3 totals 15 residues. Per the germline V gene, CDR1 is KGHSH and CDR2 is LQKENI. The CDR3 nucleotides read TGTGCCAGCTCACTCGCGGATGGAGCTAATGAAAAACTGTTTTTT. Translation gives CASSLADGANEKLFF. Based on the CDR3 plus reference TRBV18 and TRBJ1-4, the full variable domain is NAGVMQNPRHLVRRRGQEARLRCSPMKGHSHVYWYRQLPEEGLKFMVYLQKENIIDESGMPKERFSAEFPKEGPSILRIQQVVRGDSAAYFCASSLADGANEKLFFGSGTQLSVL.

V and J are TRBV20-1 and TRBJ2-1; perhaps TRBD1 as D (5 bases). V shed 3 bases and J shed 11 bases, with 11 bases lying between them. CDR1 and CDR2 (germline): DFQATT, SNEGSKA (reference sequence). This CDR3 comprises 11 residues. In DNA, the CDR3 is TGCAGTGCTAGGATGGACACTCAGCAGTTCTTC. This translates into CSARMDTQQFF.

Points on this clone: A read error may produce the germline difference seen at one junction end. CDR3 loop: CASSLAGQQETQYF. CDR3 bases: TGTGCTAGCAGCTTGGCGGGACAGCAAGAGACCCAGTACTTC. The J gene is TRBJ2-5, the V gene TRBV7-7, with D possibly TRBD1 on 7 matching bases. Germline loops: CDR1 SSHAT, CDR2 FNYEAQ (reference sequence). The CDR3 spans 14 residues.

CDR3 in DNA: TGTGCCAGCAGCCCCTCGGAGGGAACCGGGGAGCTGTTTTTT. It yields the protein CASSPSEGTGELFF. The rearrangement links TRBV7-3 to TRBJ2-2; TRBD2 might be the D (6 bases). V lost 5 bases to trimming and J lost 5 bases, with 12 bases between them. The CDR3 consists of 14 residues. Germline lookup yields CDR1 SGHTA and CDR2 FQGTGA.

The J gene is TRBJ2-2, the V gene TRBV15, with TRBD2 as a possible D gene (5 bases). This CDR3 has 13 residues. Germline values: CDR1 LNHNV, CDR2 YYDKDF (reference sequence). Trimming left V 5 bases short and J 6 bases short, with 10 bases between. CDR3 sequence: CATSLSGPGELFF. In DNA form, the CDR3 reads TGTGCCACCAGCCTCAGCGGTCCCGGGGAGCTGTTTTTT. Filled out from reference TRBV15 and TRBJ2-2, the complete variable domain reads DAMVIQNPRYQVTQFGKPVTLSCSQTLNHNVMYWYQQKSSQAPKLLFHYYDKDFNNEADTPDNFQSRRPNTSFCFLDIRSPGLGDTAMYLCATSLSGPGELFFGEGSRLTVL.

This clone came up a few times. The chain has TRBV5-6 and TRBJ1-4; D gene ambiguous. Trimming took 3 bases from V and 4 from J, leaving 16 bases between them. Germline V lookup: CDR1 SGHDT, CDR2 YYEEEE. This CDR3 is 16 amino acids long. The CDR3 sequence: CASSSIFVGRNEKLFF. The CDR3 DNA is TGTGCCAGCAGCTCTATTTTTGTGGGCCGTAATGAAAAACTGTTTTTT.

This sequence joins TRBV28 and TRBJ1-3; D might be TRBD1 (5 bases). V shed 3 bases and J shed 2 bases, with 11 bases lying between them. This CDR3 has 15 residues. Per the germline V gene, CDR1 is MDHEN and CDR2 is SYDVKM. CDR3 nucleotides: TGTGCCAGCAGTTTCCCTGGCAGGGCTGGAAACACCATATATTTT. This sequence encodes CASSFPGRAGNTIYF.

As to this clone: Germline is not matched at one junction end, which may reflect a read error. The chain recombines TRBV7-2 with TRBJ2-5; TRBD2 aligns across 9 bases. Germline lookup yields CDR1 SGHTA and CDR2 FQGNSA. The CDR3 has 14 amino acids. For the CDR3, the DNA is TGTGCCAGCAGCATAGCGGGAGTTAAAGAGACCCAGTACTTC. This encodes CASSIAGVKETQYF.

The chain combines TRBV5-1 with TRBJ2-3; 11 bases are a match to TRBD1. Germline V lookup: CDR1 SGHRS, CDR2 YFSETQ. Germline trimming cut 4 bases from V and 5 bases from J; bases unmatched to any gene: 3. This CDR3 is built from 14 residues. CDR3 in DNA: TGCGCCAGCAGCAGGACAGGGGGCAGAGATACGCAGTATTTT. It codes for CASSRTGGRDTQYF.

The rearrangement links TRBV7-3 to TRBJ2-1; D remains ambiguous. Germline lookup yields CDR1 SGHTA and CDR2 FQGTGA. V was clipped by 3 bases and J by 10 bases, with 13 bases between them. This CDR3 is 13 amino acids long. CDR3 coding DNA: TGTGCCAGCAGCTTCATGGCTTTGGCAGAGCAGTTCTTC. As protein: CASSFMALAEQFF.